Listed here are 19 T cell receptor beta chains from one sample, sequenced in a study of T-cell memory formation after mild COVID-19 (dated by TCRdb to about 2021). Library generation was performed with 5' RACE. The listed sequencing device is Illumina NovaSeq 6000. The public reads were quality trimmed at Q25 with fastp and then assembled into clones with MiXCR by TCRdb, keeping productive beta chains. Duplicate CDR3 protein sequences are folded into a single record with the most common DNA and genes. The sample table holds a few hundred thousand distinct CDR3 sequences, of which around 17% were seen once. The biggest ten clones account for roughly a fifth of the sample. Sequenced: PBMCs or a T cell subset sorted from them (not recorded which). These receptors came from a man between 18 and 29 years old who had mild COVID-19 (a few samples of this study predate the infection). The sample titles of this study are shuffled in the database, so cell type and time point are left out; the donor was told from shared clones.

The chain has TRBV14 and TRBJ1-5; the match to TRBD1 covers 9 bases. J gave up 5 bases and V 1 base, and 0 bases lay outside the gene matches. The CDR3 extends over 14 amino acids. CDR1 and CDR2 from the germline V gene are SGHDN and FVKESK. CDR3 DNA: TGTGCCAGCAGCCAAGGGGACAGGGATCAGCCCCAGCATTTT. Its protein is CASSQGDRDQPQHF.

This CDR3 reads CAIKPTGNTEAFF. The DNA for the CDR3 is TGTGCCATCAAACCGACGGGGAACACTGAAGCTTTCTTT. The rearrangement joins TRBV10-3 to TRBJ1-1, with D uncertain. In germline, CDR1 is ENHRY, CDR2 SYGVKD. This CDR3 spans 13 amino acids. The V gene lost 7 bases and the J gene lost 1 base, with 10 bases spanning the gap.

This clonotype was detected many times. The J gene is TRBJ1-6, the V gene TRBV12-3 or TRBV12-4; D remains ambiguous. The ends were cut back, 0 bases at V and 7 bases at J, with 7 bases in the middle. CDR3 length: 14 amino acids. CDR3 sequence (DNA): TGTGCCAGCAGTTTAGCTGGGGAGAATTCACCCCTCCACTTT. This translates into CASSLAGENSPLHF.

This clonotype turned up a few times. The V and J genes are TRBV12-3 or TRBV12-4 and TRBJ2-2; the D is unclear. The CDR3 extends over 11 amino acids. Trimming removed 7 bases from V and 8 bases from J, with 8 bases in between. The CDR3 reads CASTYRGELFF. CDR3 coding DNA: TGTGCCAGCACCTACCGGGGGGAGCTGTTTTTT.

The chain uses TRBV2 and TRBJ1-2, with unresolved D. CDR3 length: 13 amino acids. Trimming removed 5 bases from V and 4 bases from J, with 11 bases in between. CDR1 and CDR2 from the germline V gene are SNHLY and FYNNEI. CDR3: CASSSGFSYGYTF. The CDR3 coding sequence is TGTGCCAGCAGTTCGGGATTTTCCTATGGCTACACCTTC.

This clonotype was detected a few times. The chain links TRBV3-1 to TRBJ2-5; no clear D gene. Germline V gene sequence: CDR1 LGHDT, CDR2 YNNKEL (reference sequence). This CDR3 has 18 residues. V was trimmed by 0 bases and J by 0 bases, leaving 17 bases between them. DNA for the CDR3: TGTGCCAGCAGCCAAGAACTTCGAATGGGTCATTACCAAGAGACCCAGTACTTC. This translates into CASSQELRMGHYQETQYF.

This clonotype showed up just a few times. This chain uses TRBV5-5 with TRBJ2-5, with 10 bases identical to TRBD2. The CDR3 loop spans 16 amino acids. Germline trimming cut 1 base from V and 4 bases from J; bases unmatched to any gene: 7. Germline loops: CDR1 SGHKS, CDR2 YYEKEE (reference sequence). The DNA for the CDR3 is TGTGCCAGCAGCTTGTCCAGCGGGGGGGCCGGAGAGACCCAGTACTTC. Encoded protein: CASSLSSGGAGETQYF.

The rearrangement joins TRBV2 to TRBJ2-1; D is perhaps TRBD1 or TRBD2 (5 bases each). V was pared by 11 bases and J by 7 bases, with 15 bases between. Looked up from germline, CDR1 is SNHLY and CDR2 is FYNNEI. The CDR3 contains 12 residues. CDR3 protein: CAGSRGSNEQFF. CDR3 in DNA: TGTGCCGGGTCTCGGGGCTCTAATGAGCAGTTCTTC.

This clonotype was seen only a few times. The DNA of the CDR3 is TGTGCCAGCCTTTCTCCCACTAGGTACAACTATGGCTACACCTTC. It translates to CASLSPTRYNYGYTF. V and J are TRBV6-5 and TRBJ1-2, with D uncertain. This CDR3 has 15 amino acids. In germline, CDR1 is MNHEY, CDR2 SVGAGI. The ends were cut back, 8 bases at V and 2 bases at J, with 18 bases in the middle.

In this sample, this clonotype turned up many times. The chain is built from TRBV12-3 or TRBV12-4 and TRBJ2-7; TRBD2 might be the D (6 bases). Trimming removed 3 bases at V and 3 bases at J, with 9 bases between. The CDR3 length is 13 residues. The CDR3 spells CASSLTGDYEQYV. CDR3 sequence (DNA): TGTGCCAGCAGTTTGACGGGGGACTACGAGCAGTACGTC.

This clonotype turned up a few times. This chain connects TRBV20-1 to TRBJ2-3; D not resolved. Trimming took off 4 bases at V and 6 bases at J, with 11 bases between the two ends. The V gene's germline CDR1 is DFQATT and CDR2 SNEGSKA (reference sequence). The CDR3 is 12 amino acids. CDR3 region: CSAIPFSDTQYF. CDR3 nucleotides: TGCAGTGCTATCCCTTTTTCGGATACGCAGTATTTT.

This clonotype was found a few times. The V call is TRBV19, the J call TRBJ2-1; TRBD1 matches 9 bases. This CDR3 has 12 amino acids. J gave up 7 bases and V 10 bases, and 5 bases lay outside the gene matches. The germline gives CDR1 LNHDA, CDR2 SQIVND (reference sequence). This CDR3 reads CATEDRGNEQFF. In DNA form, the CDR3 reads TGTGCCACCGAGGACAGGGGAAATGAGCAGTTCTTC.

On this clonotype: A read error may be the cause here, since a much bigger clone is one base away. The rearrangement uses TRBV20-1 and TRBJ1-6; no firm D call. CDR3 length equals 13 residues. The V end lost 1 base, the J end lost 6 bases, and 7 bases lay between the germline ends. CDR1 and CDR2 from the germline V gene are DFQATT and SNEGSKA (reference sequence). CDR3 DNA: TGCAGTGCTAGAGCCGGATTTAATTCACCCCTCCACTTT. It translates to CSARAGFNSPLHF.

V gene TRBV6-5 combines with J gene TRBJ2-3; D is unresolved. V lost 0 bases and J lost 1, with 5 bases in between. Germline V lookup: CDR1 MNHEY, CDR2 SVGAGI. CDR3 length: 14 amino acids. CDR3 region: CASSYSPGTDTQYF. CDR3 in DNA: TGTGCCAGCAGTTACTCCCCAGGCACAGATACGCAGTATTTT.

The chain links TRBV12-3 or TRBV12-4 to TRBJ1-5; tentative D call: TRBD1 (6 bases). The V end was cut by 7 bases, the J end by 1 base, with 17 bases between. CDR3 length: 16 residues. CDR3: CASIWAGTLSNQPQHF. In nucleotides, the CDR3 is TGTGCCAGCATCTGGGCCGGGACACTAAGCAATCAGCCCCAGCATTTT.

This clonotype was recorded a few times. The chain is built from TRBV5-1 and TRBJ1-2; D remains unclear. V was clipped by 3 bases and J by 10 bases, with 13 bases between them. CDR3 length equals 12 residues. Per the germline V gene, CDR1 is SGHRS and CDR2 is YFSETQ. CDR3 DNA sequence: TGCGCCAGCAGCTCCGACACCTACCACTACACCTTC. It yields the protein CASSSDTYHYTF.

This clonotype turned up a few times. V and J are TRBV27 and TRBJ1-5, with D maybe TRBD1 (6 bases). Trimming pared 5 bases from V and 11 bases from J, leaving 28 bases between. The germline CDR1 and CDR2 sequences are MNHEY and SMNVEV (reference sequence). The CDR3 extends over 17 amino acids. The CDR3 here is CASSPKGGHLSLRTQHF. The CDR3 bases are TGTGCCAGCAGTCCGAAGGGGGGACACCTATCTTTAAGGACCCAGCATTTT.

The chain employs TRBV4-3 and TRBJ1-1; D might be TRBD1 (6 bases). The V gene lost 0 bases and the J gene lost 4 bases, with 12 bases spanning the gap. The CDR3 is made up of 15 amino acids. Germline V gene sequence: CDR1 LGHNA, CDR2 YSLEER. The CDR3 nucleotides read TGCGCCAGCAGCCAAGATTTTCGGGGGCTCACTGAAGCTTTCTTT. Translated, it gives CASSQDFRGLTEAFF.

This clonotype was observed a handful of times. The rearrangement joins TRBV4-3 to TRBJ1-3, with D possibly matching TRBD1 (5 bases). CDR3 length: 16 amino acids. Deletions cut 3 bases from V and 0 bases from J, with 12 bases between. Germline V CDR1 and CDR2: LGHNA, YSLEER. CDR3 DNA sequence: TGCGCCAGCAGCCACCGTTTGGGGGGCTCTGGAAACACCATATATTTT. This encodes CASSHRLGGSGNTIYF.